Presented here are 16 T cell receptor beta chains from one specimen sequenced in a study of blood T cell repertoires in COVID-19. Repertoires were generated with immunoSEQ multiplex PCR, while TCRdb's copy carries only in-frame clones and drops some. The repertoire holds some 63,000 clones, with approximately 85% as singletons. The specimen sequenced was peripheral blood. Source of these receptors: a human donor in a cohort sampled during active COVID-19.

This clone was seen more than once but under ten times. The CDR3 coding sequence is TGTGCCAGCAGCTTAGGGACTAGCGGGGGGCCGGCAGATACGCAGTATTTT. Translating gives CASSLGTSGGPADTQYF. This chain joins TRBV7-9 and TRBJ2-3, with TRBD2 identical over 14 bases. This CDR3 contains 17 residues. The V segment lost 1 base and the J segment 4 bases; nucleotides outside the gene matches: 4. The germline gives CDR1 SEHNR, CDR2 FQNEAQ (reference sequence).

The chain recombines TRBV5-4 with TRBJ1-1; 9 nucleotides agree with TRBD1. Germline CDR1 SGHNT, CDR2 YYREEE (reference sequence). The length of the CDR3 is 15 residues. Trimming removed 4 bases from V and 0 bases from J; junction bases left unmatched: 4. This CDR3 is CASSAGQGVNTEAFF. In DNA, the CDR3 is TGTGCCAGCAGCGCGGGACAGGGAGTGAACACTGAAGCTTTCTTT.

The chain links TRBV19 to TRBJ2-7; 10 bases agree with TRBD2. The CDR3 contains 13 residues. The germline V gene has CDR1 LNHDA and CDR2 SQIVND (reference sequence). CDR3 sequence: CAGGLAGDYEQYF. The DNA of the CDR3 is TGTGCGGGAGGGCTAGCGGGAGACTACGAGCAGTACTTC. Full variable domain (rest looked up from reference TRBV19 and TRBJ2-7): DGGITQSPKYLFRKEGQNVTLSCEQNLNHDAMYWYRQDPGQGLRLIYYSQIVNDFQKGDIAEGYSVSREKKESFPLTVTSAQKNPTAFYLCAGGLAGDYEQYFGPGTRLTVT.

This clone was detected once. J is TRBJ1-5 and V is TRBV5-1; the D gene is possibly TRBD1 (5 bases). Germline values: CDR1 SGHRS, CDR2 YFSETQ. There are 15 residues in the CDR3. V gave up 1 base and J gave up 0 bases, with 8 bases separating them. CDR3 amino acids: CASSLQGDSNQPQHF. The DNA for the CDR3 is TGCGCCAGCAGCTTGCAGGGTGATAGCAATCAGCCCCAGCATTTT.

The chain has TRBV18 and TRBJ2-2; possible D gene TRBD1, 5 bases. Deletions cut 3 bases from V and 5 bases from J, with 16 bases between. Germline V gene sequence: CDR1 KGHSH, CDR2 LQKENI. The CDR3 loop spans 16 amino acids. CDR3 residues: CASSPRAGRRTGELFF. Written as DNA, the CDR3 is TGTGCCAGCTCACCCCGGGCAGGGCGGCGGACCGGGGAGCTGTTTTTT.

This clone was observed a single time. V is TRBV2 and J is TRBJ1-2, with 7 bases identical to TRBD1. Germline V CDR1 and CDR2: SNHLY, FYNNEI. The CDR3 loop spans 15 amino acids. V lost 6 bases, J lost 1 base, and 8 bases stayed unmatched. The CDR3 sequence: CASRADRANNYGYTF. DNA of the CDR3: TGTGCCAGCAGGGCCGACAGGGCTAATAACTATGGCTACACCTTC.

The chain employs TRBV18 and TRBJ1-3; D may be TRBD1 (6 bases). Germline V CDR1 and CDR2: KGHSH, LQKENI. This CDR3 has 16 residues. Trimming removed 4 bases at V and 3 bases at J, with 16 bases between. The CDR3 spells CASSQSGQSNGNTIYF. The CDR3 nucleotides read TGTGCCAGCTCACAATCCGGACAGAGCAATGGAAACACCATATATTTT.

This clone has a single count. V gene TRBV7-2 combines with J gene TRBJ1-4, with 8 nucleotides matching TRBD1. Germline V gene sequence: CDR1 SGHTA, CDR2 FQGNSA. This CDR3 comprises 18 residues. Trimming at V came to 0 bases and at J to 1 base, leaving 7 bases not matched to a gene. In DNA, the CDR3 is TGTGCCAGCAGCTTAGCTGACAGGGGAGGGAAAACTAATGAAAAACTGTTTTTT. Amino acid sequence: CASSLADRGGKTNEKLFF.

This sequence joins TRBV6-5 and TRBJ1-3; perhaps TRBD1 as D (5 bases). The CDR3 totals 15 residues. Deletions cut 6 bases from V and 4 bases from J, with 16 bases between. Germline lookup yields CDR1 MNHEY and CDR2 SVGAGI. CDR3: CASRPPGGRGNTIYF. CDR3 sequence (DNA): TGTGCCAGCAGACCCCCCGGGGGTCGGGGAAACACCATATATTTT.

The J gene is TRBJ2-1, the V gene TRBV5-1, with 8 bases identical to TRBD1. Per the germline V gene, CDR1 is SGHRS and CDR2 is YFSETQ. The J segment lost 1 base and the V segment lost 0 bases, leaving 9 bases of the junction unmatched. This CDR3 has 18 amino acids. CDR3 protein: CASSLVSGGPSSYNEQFF. The CDR3 nucleotides are TGCGCCAGCAGCTTGGTGTCAGGGGGCCCTTCATCCTACAATGAGCAGTTCTTC.

A word on this clone: Different DNA sequences within this sample yield the same CDR3. The genes are TRBV7-2 and TRBJ2-2; 9 bases fit TRBD2. The CDR3 length is 17 residues. Trimming took 0 bases from V and 5 from J; bases not matched to a gene: 7. In germline, CDR1 is SGHTA, CDR2 FQGNSA. The CDR3 DNA reads as TGTGCCAGCAGCTTAGCGCGGGGGGGGGCCTTGACCGGGGAGCTGTTTTTT. Translation gives CASSLARGGALTGELFF.

V gene TRBV9 combines with J gene TRBJ2-3, with 15 positions matching TRBD2. The CDR3 is 17 residues long. Germline assignment: CDR1 SGDLS and CDR2 YYNGEE. V lost 0 bases, J lost 6 bases, and 5 bases stayed unmatched. The CDR3 spells CASSVGTSGGARDTQYF. CDR3 nucleotide sequence: TGTGCCAGCAGCGTAGGGACTAGCGGGGGGGCTCGGGATACGCAGTATTTT.

V usage is TRBV7-2 and J usage is TRBJ2-7, with TRBD1 matching over 8 bases. The trim removed 7 bases at V and 6 bases at J, leaving 14 bases unmatched. The CDR3 sequence is 15 residues long. Germline CDR1 reads SGHTA; CDR2 reads FQGNSA. CDR3 sequence reads: CASTPIGQGAPEQYF. CDR3 in DNA: TGTGCCAGCACCCCAATCGGGCAGGGGGCGCCCGAGCAGTACTTC.

This sequence joins TRBV27 and TRBJ2-7; 7 nucleotides agree with TRBD2. This CDR3 contains 16 residues. Germline V gene data show CDR1 as MNHEY and CDR2 as SMNVEV (reference sequence). J gave up 3 bases and V 8 bases, and 16 bases lay outside the gene matches. The CDR3 loop reads CASAPMEGLRFYEQYF. The CDR3 DNA sequence: TGTGCCAGCGCTCCGATGGAGGGACTACGCTTCTACGAGCAGTACTTC.

The gene calls are TRBV10-3 and TRBJ1-4; the match to TRBD1 covers 8 bases. V shed 3 bases and J 8 bases; nucleotides not matched to a gene: 5. This CDR3 contains 14 residues. The germline gives CDR1 ENHRY, CDR2 SYGVKD. The CDR3 DNA is TGTGCCATCAGTGATGCCAGGGGGCGGGAAAAACTGTTTTTT. Protein product: CAISDARGREKLFF.

The rearrangement links TRBV28 to TRBJ2-6; D not certain. This CDR3 region has 14 residues. The germline V gene has CDR1 MDHEN and CDR2 SYDVKM. V was cut by 3 bases and J by 0 bases, with 3 bases left in between. In DNA form, the CDR3 reads TGTGCCAGCAGTTTCAACTCTGGGGCCAACGTCCTGACTTTC. The encoded protein is CASSFNSGANVLTF.